This T cell receptor (beta chain) was captured by sequencing in a study of shared clonotypes between healthy human individuals. Study results and limitations: With few donors, the genetic and exposure-history diversity represented was limited.

The CDR3 sequence is 15 residues long. In germline, CDR1 is MDHEN, CDR2 SYDVKM. V shed 5 bases and J shed 1 base, with 14 bases lying between them. Turning to this clone: The antigen is unknown.

Each sorted subset replicate got 200 ng genomic DNA, tens of thousands of genomes. Assay: immunoSEQ multiplex PCR; the TCRdb copy retains only in-frame clones and omits some. The repertoire holds about 2.4 million clones, with approximately 94% as singletons. Sequencing used naive CD4+ T cells sorted from blood. Subset given: CD45RA+ positively selected. The sequence was collected from a man between 18 and 35 years old in good health. The chain carries TRBV28 and TRBJ1-1; D ambiguous. CDR3 protein: CASSQSRGPNTEAFF. In DNA, the CDR3 is TGTGCCAGCAGTCAATCCCGGGGTCCGAACACTGAAGCTTTCTTT.